This T cell receptor (beta chain) was identified during a study of T cell repertoires in cytomegalovirus infection. The CDR3 sequence is 18 residues long. Per the germline V gene, CDR1 is SGHRS and CDR2 is YFSETQ. The junction had 15 bases not matched to a gene; V was cut back by 7 bases and J by 2 bases. TCRdb fed the reads into MiXCR, producing one record per CDR3 protein. This table holds 700,000 to 900,000 distinct CDR3 sequences, 25% to 30% found once. Comment on this clonotype: Its antigen is unidentified.

The J gene is TRBJ2-3, the V gene TRBV5-1; 11 nucleotides align to TRBD2. Sequenced material: cultured CD8+ T cells from PBMCs, taken from culture after CMV antigen stimulation. The clonotype was recovered from a human donor in good health (CMV status not recorded). Some clones in this sample may be carry-over from other donors' samples. The CDR3 sequence: CASRARIAGGHITDTQYF. The CDR3 coding sequence is TGCGCCAGCCGGGCCCGAATAGCGGGGGGGCATATCACAGATACGCAGTATTTT.